These 7 T cell receptor beta chains share one sample of origin, sequenced in a study of CD8 T cells in Susac syndrome. The RNA, about 0.45 to 1 ug, was put through reverse transcription using random hexamers. In TCRdb, the immunoSEQ multiplex PCR reads were re-called with MiXCR into one record per CDR3 protein. The sample has under 85,000 distinct CDR3 sequences, approximately 94% seen once. The sequencing input was CD8+ T cells from PBMCs. Receptor source: a human donor with Susac syndrome.

The chain combines TRBV30 with TRBJ2-1; TRBD2 might be the D (5 bases). The CDR3 covers 13 residues. Germline CDR1 is GTSNPN and CDR2 is SVGIG (reference sequence). Between the trimmed V and J ends, which lost 6 bases and 4 bases, there was a span of 13 bases. CDR3 sequence: CACSRGRYNEQFF. DNA of the CDR3: TGTGCCTGTAGCCGGGGTAGGTACAATGAGCAGTTCTTC.

The chain has TRBV5-5 and TRBJ2-1; 10 bases match TRBD2. Germline lookup yields CDR1 SGHKS and CDR2 YYEKEE (reference sequence). The junction had 1 base not matched to a gene; V was cut back by 1 base and J by 3 bases. The CDR3 loop spans 15 amino acids. The CDR3 is CASSLTSGVYNEQFF. The CDR3 nucleotides read TGTGCCAGCAGCTTGACTAGCGGGGTCTACAATGAGCAGTTCTTC.

This sequence joins TRBV7-2 and TRBJ1-1; D call uncertain. The V gene's germline CDR1 is SGHTA and CDR2 FQGNSA. V lost 4 bases to trimming and J lost 7 bases, with 10 bases between them. CDR3 length equals 12 residues. CDR3 DNA: TGTGCCAGCAGCTGGACGGCCAGTGAAGCTTTCTTT. Translation: CASSWTASEAFF.

The chain couples TRBV30 to TRBJ2-3; unclear D gene. The CDR3 runs to 13 residues. Deletions cut 3 bases from V and 4 bases from J, with 11 bases between. CDR1 is GTSNPN, CDR2 SVGIG, per germline (reference sequence). The DNA of the CDR3 is TGTGCCTGGAGCCCCGAGGACCCAGATACGCAGTATTTT. It codes for CAWSPEDPDTQYF.

The chain uses TRBV6-5 and TRBJ2-7; no firm D call. Looked up from germline, CDR1 is MNHEY and CDR2 is SVGAGI. The CDR3 contains 13 residues. The V end lost 3 bases, the J end lost 2 bases, and 8 bases lay between the germline ends. CDR3: CASSYSPAYEQYF. Here the CDR3 DNA reads TGTGCCAGCAGTTATTCACCCGCCTACGAGCAGTACTTC.

This chain joins TRBV5-1 and TRBJ1-2; 8 bases line up with TRBD1. This CDR3 is 18 amino acids long. V was pared by 4 bases and J by 8 bases, with 22 bases of the junction left unmatched. CDR1 and CDR2 (germline): SGHRS, YFSETQ. The CDR3 loop reads CASSLPWDRYEIPIGYTF. As DNA, the CDR3 is TGCGCCAGCAGCCTTCCCTGGGACAGGTACGAGATACCTATCGGCTACACCTTC.

The CDR3 protein is CSARDPGTSGRVAGELFF. CDR3 DNA sequence: TGCAGTGCTAGAGATCCGGGGACTAGCGGGAGGGTCGCCGGGGAGCTGTTTTTT. The V and J genes are TRBV20-1 and TRBJ2-2, with 16 positions matching TRBD2. The germline V gene encodes CDR1 DFQATT and CDR2 SNEGSKA (reference sequence). This CDR3 has 18 residues. V shed 0 bases and J 6 bases; nucleotides not matched to a gene: 7.